This TCR beta chain was recovered during a study of T cells in Graves' hyperthyroidism and ophthalmopathy. Study-level findings and limits: Ophthalmopathy, as predicted by the model, came a median 6.5 months after the prediction.

Researchers barred patients who had uncontrolled infection, other autoimmune disease, pregnancy or lactation. Diagnoses were established using clinical symptoms, serum thyroxine and TRAb, thyroid ultrasound and orbital computed tomography. The PBMCs studied were ones that came from 10 ml fresh peripheral blood. The table lists this clonotype with a few counts. What it recognizes is unknown. The investigators amplified TCR beta CDR3 regions from RNA transcripts. First-round RT-PCR targeting the TCR CDR3 was performed with the HTBI primer set. TCRdb used MiXCR to reprocess the multiplex PCR reads, holding one entry per CDR3 protein. The sample holds a few hundred thousand distinct CDR3 sequences, around 16% seen once. This CDR3 is built from 12 residues. Per germline, CDR1 SQVTM and CDR2 ANQGSEA. Trimming shortened V by 4 bases and J by 5 bases, and 11 bases separated the two germline ends.

The rearrangement uses TRBV29-1 and TRBJ1-2, with no clear D. The source of this sequence is a woman aged 25 to 39 with Graves' hyperthyroidism. Sequencing input: blood. This CDR3 reads CSVGRGYYGYTF. In DNA, the CDR3 is TGCAGCGTTGGTAGAGGATATTATGGCTACACCTTC. Full variable domain (missing parts from reference TRBV29-1 and TRBJ1-2): SAVISQKPSRDICQRGTSLTIQCQVDSQVTMMFWYRQQPGQSLTLIATANQGSEATYESGFVIDKFPISRPNLTFSTLTVSNMSPEDSSIYLCSVGRGYYGYTFGSGTRLTVV.